The rows below give T cell receptor beta chains drawn from one sample of a study of T cell changes during pregnancy in multiple sclerosis. Data came from immunoSEQ multiplex PCR; TCRdb stores just in-frame clones and leaves some out. Altogether 55,000 to 85,000 clones are present, approximately 90% being singletons, with the ten largest covering around 1.5%. The sequences come from peripheral blood, collected in the third trimester of pregnancy. The source is a female donor with multiple sclerosis, enrolled in a pregnancy study. CDR3s leave out the opening cysteine and the closing phenylalanine or tryptophan.

j_gene	v_gene	CDR3aa
TRBJ2-3	TRBV7-9	ASSLPSWTGLADTQY
TRBJ2-7	TRBV4-3	ASSQAPSSLHEQY
TRBJ2-2	TRBV9	ASSVTGGSTMGELF
TRBJ1-2	TRBV10-2	ASGGTAGRFYGYT
TRBJ2-2	TRBV2	ASSEAPLAGRELF
TRBJ2-7	TRBV5-1	ARPGQGGKLAGGPSYEQY
TRBJ1-6	TRBV14	ASSQALNSPLH
TRBJ1-1	TRBV18	ASSPRAGEAF
TRBJ2-3	TRBV6-1	ASRRQGFAQY
TRBJ2-7	TRBV6-1	ASSESQGTFYEQY
TRBJ1-5	TRBV30	AWSVNRGPQH
TRBJ2-7	TRBV11-1	ASSPRGGERSYEQY
TRBJ2-1	TRBV25-1	ASRGDRGQFAQF
TRBJ2-7	TRBV7-2	ASSRTSGTGIYEQY
TRBJ2-7	TRBV5-6	ASSGTVYEQY
TRBJ2-7	TRBV6-1	ASSEDSYYEQY
TRBJ1-2	TRBV4-3	ASSLFRDRDNYGYT
TRBJ2-3	TRBV5-1	ASSTQQSSTDTQY
TRBJ1-5	TRBV6-1	ASGAGGVVDQPQH
TRBJ2-3	TRBV7-3	ASSPRTGAVDTQY
TRBJ1-2	TRBV5-5	ASSLDQGGLFYGYT
TRBJ2-1	TRBV27	ASRDSVTYNEQF
TRBJ2-5	TRBV11-2	ASSLGHSGGVVPKTQY
TRBJ1-1	TRBV5-6	ASSWGDRVNTEAF
TRBJ2-7	TRBV28	ASSRDSVRDRGLPNYEQY
TRBJ2-5	TRBV7-8	ASSEGLAAGGISSQY
TRBJ2-2	TRBV21-1	ASNLVAGVIGELF
TRBJ1-1	TRBV5-1	ASSLGSGGKDTEAF
TRBJ2-1	TRBV11-3	ASSLDQSGSGVSNEQF
TRBJ2-1	TRBV29-1	SVRTSSNEQF
TRBJ2-2	TRBV9	ASEWGDTGELF
TRBJ1-4	TRBV30	AWRVEGVGEKLF
TRBJ1-4	TRBV7-9	ASSLSGRGWTNKKLF
TRBJ2-2	TRBV30	AWIKTSMNTGELF
TRBJ2-5	TRBV12-5	ASGPGQEVETQY
TRBJ1-1	TRBV6-6	ASSYAGSLEAEAF
TRBJ1-5	TRBV19	ASSIEGTGNQPQH
TRBJ1-1	TRBV18	ASSTGGGMNTEAF
TRBJ1-4	TRBV7-9	ASSLVTEGEKLF
TRBJ2-7	TRBV6-1	ASRGWDRGYEQY
TRBJ1-2	TRBV6-5	ASRRTGPRGYGYT
TRBJ2-1	TRBV6-1	ASSRGTPWEQF
TRBJ1-5	TRBV12-2	ASRLKSGVSQPQH
TRBJ1-1	TRBV7-2	ASSPGEGYTEAF
TRBJ2-7	TRBV2	ANQGTSHSYEQY
TRBJ1-1	TRBV28	ASRSNTEAF
TRBJ2-3	TRBV9	ASSGSIGDTQY
TRBJ1-1	TRBV10-3	AISDQLTGPTEAF